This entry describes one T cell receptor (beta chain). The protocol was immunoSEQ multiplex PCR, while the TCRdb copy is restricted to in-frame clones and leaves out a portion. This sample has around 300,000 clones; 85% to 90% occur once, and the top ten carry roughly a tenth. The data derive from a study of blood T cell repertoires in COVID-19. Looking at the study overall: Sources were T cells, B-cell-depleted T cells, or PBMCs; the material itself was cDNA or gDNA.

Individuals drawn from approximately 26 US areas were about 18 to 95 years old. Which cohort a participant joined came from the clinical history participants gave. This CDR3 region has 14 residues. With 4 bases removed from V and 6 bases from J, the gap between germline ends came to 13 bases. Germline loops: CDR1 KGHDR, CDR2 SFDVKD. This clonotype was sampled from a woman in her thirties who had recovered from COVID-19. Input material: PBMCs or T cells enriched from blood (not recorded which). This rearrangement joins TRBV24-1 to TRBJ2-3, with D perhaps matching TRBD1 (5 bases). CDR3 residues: CATSDRAGADTQYF. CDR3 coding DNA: TGTGCCACCAGTGACAGGGCCGGAGCGGATACGCAGTATTTT.